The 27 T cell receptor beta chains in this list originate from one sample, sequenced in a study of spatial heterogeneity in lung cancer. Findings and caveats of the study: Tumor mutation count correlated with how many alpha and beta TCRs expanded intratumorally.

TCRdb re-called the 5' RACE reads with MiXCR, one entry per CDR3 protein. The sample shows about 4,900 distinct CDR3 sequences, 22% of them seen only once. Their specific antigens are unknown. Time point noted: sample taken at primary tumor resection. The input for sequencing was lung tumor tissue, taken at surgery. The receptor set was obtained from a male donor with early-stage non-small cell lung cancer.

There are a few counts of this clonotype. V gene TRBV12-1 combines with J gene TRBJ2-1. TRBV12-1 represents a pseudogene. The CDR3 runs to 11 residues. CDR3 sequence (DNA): TGTGCCAAGTCTTCCTACAATGAGCAGTTCTTC. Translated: CAKSSYNEQFF.

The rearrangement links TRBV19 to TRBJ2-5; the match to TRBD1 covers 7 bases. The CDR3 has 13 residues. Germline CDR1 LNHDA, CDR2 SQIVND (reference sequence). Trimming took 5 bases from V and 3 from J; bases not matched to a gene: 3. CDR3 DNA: TGTGCCAGTAGTTGGGACAGAAAAGAGACCCAGTACTTC. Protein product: CASSWDRKETQYF.

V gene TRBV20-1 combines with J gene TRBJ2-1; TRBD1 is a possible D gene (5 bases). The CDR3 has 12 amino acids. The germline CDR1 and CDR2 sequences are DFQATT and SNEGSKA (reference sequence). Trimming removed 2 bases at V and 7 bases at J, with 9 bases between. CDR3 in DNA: TGCAGTGCTAGAACCCCAGGGAATGAGCAGTTCTTC. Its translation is CSARTPGNEQFF.

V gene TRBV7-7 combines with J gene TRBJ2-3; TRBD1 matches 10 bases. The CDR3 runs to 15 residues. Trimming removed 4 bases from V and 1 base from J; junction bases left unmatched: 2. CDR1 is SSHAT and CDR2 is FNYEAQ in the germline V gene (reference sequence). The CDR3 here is CASSYGTGGTDTQYF. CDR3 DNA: TGTGCCAGCAGCTATGGGACAGGGGGCACAGATACGCAGTATTTT.

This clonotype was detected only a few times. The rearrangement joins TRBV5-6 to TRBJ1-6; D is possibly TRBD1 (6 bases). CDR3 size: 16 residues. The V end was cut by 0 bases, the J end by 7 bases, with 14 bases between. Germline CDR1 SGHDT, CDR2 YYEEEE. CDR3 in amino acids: CASSLGRQVGNSPLHF. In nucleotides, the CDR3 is TGTGCCAGCAGCTTGGGGAGACAGGTTGGCAATTCACCCCTCCACTTT.

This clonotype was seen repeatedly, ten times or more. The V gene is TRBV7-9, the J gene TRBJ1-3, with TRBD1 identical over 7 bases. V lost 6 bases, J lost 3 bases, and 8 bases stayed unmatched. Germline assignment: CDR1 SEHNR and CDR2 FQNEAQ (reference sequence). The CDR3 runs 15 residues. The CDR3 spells CASSPSNRGGNTIYF. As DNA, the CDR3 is TGTGCCAGCAGTCCATCTAACAGGGGTGGAAACACCATATATTTT.

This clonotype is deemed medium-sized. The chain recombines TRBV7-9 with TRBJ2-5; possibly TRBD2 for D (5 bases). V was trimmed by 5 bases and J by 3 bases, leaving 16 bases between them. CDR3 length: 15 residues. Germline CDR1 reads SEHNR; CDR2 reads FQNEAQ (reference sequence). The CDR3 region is CASSPGPPREETQYF. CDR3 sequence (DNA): TGTGCCAGCAGCCCTGGGCCTCCGAGGGAAGAGACCCAGTACTTC. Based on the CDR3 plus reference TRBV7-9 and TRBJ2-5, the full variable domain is DTGVSQNPRHKITKRGQNVTFRCDPISEHNRLYWYRQTLGQGPEFLTYFQNEAQLEKSRLLSDRFSAERPKGSFSTLEIQRTEQGDSAMYLCASSPGPPREETQYFGPGTRLLVL.

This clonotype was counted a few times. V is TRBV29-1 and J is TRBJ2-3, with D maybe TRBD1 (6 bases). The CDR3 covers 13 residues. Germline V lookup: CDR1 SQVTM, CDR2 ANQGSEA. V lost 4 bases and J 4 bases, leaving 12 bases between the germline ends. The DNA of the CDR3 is TGCAGCGTTGCACAGGGTGGCTCAGATACGCAGTATTTT. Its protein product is CSVAQGGSDTQYF.

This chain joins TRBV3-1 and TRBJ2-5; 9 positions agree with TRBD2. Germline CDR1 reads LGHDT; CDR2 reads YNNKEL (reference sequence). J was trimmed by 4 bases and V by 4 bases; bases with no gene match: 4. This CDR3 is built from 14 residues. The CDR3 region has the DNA TGTGCCAGCAGCCTCGCACTAGCGGGAGAGACCCAGTACTTC. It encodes CASSLALAGETQYF.

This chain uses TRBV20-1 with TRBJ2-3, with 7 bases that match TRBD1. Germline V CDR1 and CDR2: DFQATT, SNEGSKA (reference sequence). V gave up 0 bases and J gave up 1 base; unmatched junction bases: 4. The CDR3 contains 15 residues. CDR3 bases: TGCAGTGCTAGAGACCCGGGACAGCGCACAGATACGCAGTATTTT. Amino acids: CSARDPGQRTDTQYF.

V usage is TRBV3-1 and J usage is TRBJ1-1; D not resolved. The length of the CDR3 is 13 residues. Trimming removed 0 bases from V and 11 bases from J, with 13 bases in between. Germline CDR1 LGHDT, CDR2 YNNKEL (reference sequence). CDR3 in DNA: TGTGCCAGCAGCCAAGAAGGGATCCAATTGGCTTTCTTT. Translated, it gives CASSQEGIQLAFF.

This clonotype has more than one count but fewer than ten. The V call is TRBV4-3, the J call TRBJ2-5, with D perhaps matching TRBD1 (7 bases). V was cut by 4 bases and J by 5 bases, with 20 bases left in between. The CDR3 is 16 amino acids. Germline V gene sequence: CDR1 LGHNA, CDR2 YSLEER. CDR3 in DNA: TGCGCCAGCAGCCCTCGGGGCAGGGGGGCTTTGGAGACCCAGTACTTC. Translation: CASSPRGRGALETQYF.

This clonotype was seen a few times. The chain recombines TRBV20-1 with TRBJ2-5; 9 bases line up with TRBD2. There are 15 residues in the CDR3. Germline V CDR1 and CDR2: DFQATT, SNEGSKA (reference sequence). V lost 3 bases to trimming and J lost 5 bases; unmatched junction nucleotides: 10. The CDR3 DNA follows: TGCAGTGCTAGGAAGGCACTAGCGGGCCCCGAGACCCAGTACTTC. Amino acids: CSARKALAGPETQYF.

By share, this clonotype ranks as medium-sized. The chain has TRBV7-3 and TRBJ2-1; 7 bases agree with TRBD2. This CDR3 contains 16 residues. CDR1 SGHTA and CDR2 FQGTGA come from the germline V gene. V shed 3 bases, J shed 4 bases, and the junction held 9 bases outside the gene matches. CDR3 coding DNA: TGTGCCAGCAGCTTCTCCGGGACTAACCAATACAATGAGCAGTTCTTC. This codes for CASSFSGTNQYNEQFF.

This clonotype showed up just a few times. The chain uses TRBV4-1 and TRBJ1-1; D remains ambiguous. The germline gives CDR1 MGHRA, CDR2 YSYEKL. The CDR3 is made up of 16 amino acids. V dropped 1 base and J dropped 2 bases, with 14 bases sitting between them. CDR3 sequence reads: CASSQAALIENTEAFF. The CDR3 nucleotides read TGCGCCAGCAGCCAAGCGGCTTTGATAGAAAACACTGAAGCTTTCTTT.

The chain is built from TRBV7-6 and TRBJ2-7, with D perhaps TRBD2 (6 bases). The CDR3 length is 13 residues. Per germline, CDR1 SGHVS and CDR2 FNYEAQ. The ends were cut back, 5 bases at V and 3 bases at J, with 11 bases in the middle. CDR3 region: CASSAGPNYEQYF. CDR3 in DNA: TGTGCCAGCAGCGCGGGACCGAACTACGAGCAGTACTTC.

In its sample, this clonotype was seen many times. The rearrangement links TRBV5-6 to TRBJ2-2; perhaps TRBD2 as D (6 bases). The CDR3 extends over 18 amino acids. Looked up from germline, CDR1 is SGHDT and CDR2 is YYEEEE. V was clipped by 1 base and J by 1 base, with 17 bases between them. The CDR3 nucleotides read TGTGCCAGCAGCTTGAGGTTTCGGGGACTTCAGAACACCGGGGAGCTGTTTTTT. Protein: CASSLRFRGLQNTGELFF.

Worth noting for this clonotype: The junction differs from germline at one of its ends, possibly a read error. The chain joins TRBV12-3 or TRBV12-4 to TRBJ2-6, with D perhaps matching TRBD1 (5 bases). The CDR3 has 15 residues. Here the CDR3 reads CASSDDLSGASVLTF. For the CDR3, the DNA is TGTGCCAGCAGTGATGATCTGTCTGGGGCCAGCGTCCTGACTTTC.

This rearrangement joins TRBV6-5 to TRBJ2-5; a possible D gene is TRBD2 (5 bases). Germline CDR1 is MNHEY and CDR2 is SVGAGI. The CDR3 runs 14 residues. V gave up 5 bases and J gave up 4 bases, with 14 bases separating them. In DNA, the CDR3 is TGTGCCAGCAGTCCCCCCGGGGTGAGAGAGACCCAGTACTTC. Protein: CASSPPGVRETQYF.

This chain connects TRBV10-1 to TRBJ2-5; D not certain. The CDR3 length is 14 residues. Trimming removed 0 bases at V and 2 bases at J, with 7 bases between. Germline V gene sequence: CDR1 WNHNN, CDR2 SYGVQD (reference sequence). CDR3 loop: CASSESGRQETQYF. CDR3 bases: TGCGCCAGCAGTGAGTCGGGCAGACAAGAGACCCAGTACTTC.

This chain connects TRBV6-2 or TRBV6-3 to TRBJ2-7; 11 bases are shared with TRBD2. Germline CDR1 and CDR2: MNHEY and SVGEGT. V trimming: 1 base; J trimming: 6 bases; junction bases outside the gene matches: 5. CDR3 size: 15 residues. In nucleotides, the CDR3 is TGTGCCAGCAGTTACTACTTTAGCGGGGGGGCCGAGCAGTACTTC. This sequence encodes CASSYYFSGGAEQYF.

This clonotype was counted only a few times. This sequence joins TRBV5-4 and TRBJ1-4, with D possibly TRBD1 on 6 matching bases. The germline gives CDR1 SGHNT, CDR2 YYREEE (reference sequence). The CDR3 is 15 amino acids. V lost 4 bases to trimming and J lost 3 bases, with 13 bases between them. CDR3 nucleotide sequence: TGTGCCAGCAGCCTGAGGGGGGGCTCTAATGAAAAACTGTTTTTT. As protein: CASSLRGGSNEKLFF.

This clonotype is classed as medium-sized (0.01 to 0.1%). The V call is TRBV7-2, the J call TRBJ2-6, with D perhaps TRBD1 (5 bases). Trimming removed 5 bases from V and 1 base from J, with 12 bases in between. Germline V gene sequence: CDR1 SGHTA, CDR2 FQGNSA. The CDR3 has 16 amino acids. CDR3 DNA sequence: TGTGCCAGCAGCCAACCCCCAGGGTCTGGGGCCAACGTCCTGACTTTC. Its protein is CASSQPPGSGANVLTF. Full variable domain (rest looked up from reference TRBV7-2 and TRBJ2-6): GAGVSQSPSNKVTEKGKDVELRCDPISGHTALYWYRQSLGQGLEFLIYFQGNSAPDKSGLPSDRFSAERTGGSVSTLTIQRTQQEDSAVYLCASSQPPGSGANVLTFGAGSRLTVL.

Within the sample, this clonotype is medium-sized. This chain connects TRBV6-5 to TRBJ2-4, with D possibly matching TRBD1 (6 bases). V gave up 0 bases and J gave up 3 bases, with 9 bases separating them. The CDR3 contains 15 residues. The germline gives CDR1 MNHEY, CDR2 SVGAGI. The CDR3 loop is CASSYSRDNKNIQYF. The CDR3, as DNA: TGTGCCAGCAGTTACTCGAGGGACAACAAAAACATTCAGTACTTC.

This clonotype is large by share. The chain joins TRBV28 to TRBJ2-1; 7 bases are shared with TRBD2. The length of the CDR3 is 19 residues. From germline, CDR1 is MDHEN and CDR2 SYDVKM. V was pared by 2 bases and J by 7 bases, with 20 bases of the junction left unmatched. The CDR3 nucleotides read TGTGCCAGCAGTTTAGTTCCGGGGCGGCAGCGGGACCCGGGGAATGAGCAGTTCTTC. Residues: CASSLVPGRQRDPGNEQFF.

The CDR3 bases are TGTGCCAGCAGCTTAGGAGCGGGGACCGGGGAGCTGTTTTTT. It yields the protein CASSLGAGTGELFF. This chain connects TRBV7-9 to TRBJ2-2, with TRBD2 identical over 7 bases. J was trimmed by 5 bases and V by 1 base; bases with no gene match: 1. The CDR3 contains 14 residues. CDR1 is SEHNR and CDR2 is FQNEAQ in the germline V gene (reference sequence).

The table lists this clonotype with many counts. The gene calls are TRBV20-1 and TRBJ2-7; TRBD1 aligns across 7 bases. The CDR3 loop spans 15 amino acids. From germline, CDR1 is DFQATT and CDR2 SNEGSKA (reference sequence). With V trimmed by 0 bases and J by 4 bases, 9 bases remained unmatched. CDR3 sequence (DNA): TGCAGTGCTAGAGATGCTCAGGGGGTGAAATACGAGCAGTACTTC. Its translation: CSARDAQGVKYEQYF.